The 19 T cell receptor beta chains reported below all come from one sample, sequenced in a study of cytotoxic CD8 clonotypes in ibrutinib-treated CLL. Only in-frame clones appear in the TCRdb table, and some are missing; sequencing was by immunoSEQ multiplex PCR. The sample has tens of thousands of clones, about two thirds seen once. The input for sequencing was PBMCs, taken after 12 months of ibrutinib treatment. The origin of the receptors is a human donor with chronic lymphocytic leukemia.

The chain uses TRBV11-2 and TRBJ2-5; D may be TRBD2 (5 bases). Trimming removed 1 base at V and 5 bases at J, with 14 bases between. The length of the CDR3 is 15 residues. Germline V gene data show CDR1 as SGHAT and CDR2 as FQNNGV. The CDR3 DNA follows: TGTGCCAGCAGCTTAGCCTTTGGAGGCACGGAGACCCAGTACTTC. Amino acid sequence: CASSLAFGGTETQYF.

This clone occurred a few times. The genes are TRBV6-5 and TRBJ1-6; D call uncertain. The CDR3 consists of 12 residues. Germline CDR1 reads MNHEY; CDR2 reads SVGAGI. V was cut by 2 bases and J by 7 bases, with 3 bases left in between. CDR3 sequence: CASSYANSPLHF. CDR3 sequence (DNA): TGTGCCAGCAGTTACGCCAATTCACCCCTCCACTTT.

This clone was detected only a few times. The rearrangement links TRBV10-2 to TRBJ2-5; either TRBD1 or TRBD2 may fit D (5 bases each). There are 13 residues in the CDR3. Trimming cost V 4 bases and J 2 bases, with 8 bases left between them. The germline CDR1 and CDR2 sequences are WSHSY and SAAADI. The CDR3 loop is CASSVGEQETQYF. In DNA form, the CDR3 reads TGCGCCAGCAGTGTAGGGGAGCAAGAGACCCAGTACTTC.

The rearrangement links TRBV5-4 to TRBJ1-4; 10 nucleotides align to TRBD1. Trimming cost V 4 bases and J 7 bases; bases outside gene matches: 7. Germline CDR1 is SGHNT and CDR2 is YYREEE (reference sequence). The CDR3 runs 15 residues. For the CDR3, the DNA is TGTGCCAGCAGCACTAGACAGGGGGCGGGTGAAAAACTGTTTTTT. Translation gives CASSTRQGAGEKLFF.

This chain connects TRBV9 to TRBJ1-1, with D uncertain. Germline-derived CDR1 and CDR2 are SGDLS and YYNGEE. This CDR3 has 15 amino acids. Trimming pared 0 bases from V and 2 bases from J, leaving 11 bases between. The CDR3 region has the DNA TGTGCCAGCAGCGTAGAGGGCAGGCCAAACACTGAAGCTTTCTTT. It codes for CASSVEGRPNTEAFF.

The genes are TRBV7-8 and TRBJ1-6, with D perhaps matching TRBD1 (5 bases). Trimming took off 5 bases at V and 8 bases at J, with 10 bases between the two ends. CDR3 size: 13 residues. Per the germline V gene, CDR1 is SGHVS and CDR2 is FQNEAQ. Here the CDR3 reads CASSPQGDSPLHF. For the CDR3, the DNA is TGTGCCAGCAGCCCCCAAGGGGATTCACCCCTCCACTTT.

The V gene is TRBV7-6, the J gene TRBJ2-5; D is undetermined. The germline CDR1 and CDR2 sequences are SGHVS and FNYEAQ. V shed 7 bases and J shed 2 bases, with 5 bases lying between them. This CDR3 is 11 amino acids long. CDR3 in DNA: TGTGCCAGCACCCAACAAGAGACCCAGTACTTC. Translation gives CASTQQETQYF. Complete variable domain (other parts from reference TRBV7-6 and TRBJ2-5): GAGVSQSPRYKVTKRGQDVALRCDPISGHVSLYWYRQALGQGPEFLTYFNYEAQQDKSGLPNDRFSAERPEGSISTLTIQRTEQRDSAMYRCASTQQETQYFGPGTRLLVL.

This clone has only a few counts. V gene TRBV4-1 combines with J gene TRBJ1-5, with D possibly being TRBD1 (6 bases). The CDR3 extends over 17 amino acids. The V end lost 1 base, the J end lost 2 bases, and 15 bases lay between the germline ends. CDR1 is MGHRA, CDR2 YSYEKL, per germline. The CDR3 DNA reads TGCGCCAGCAGCCAAGCTTGGGGGGGCGAGGGCAATCAGCCCCAGCATTTT. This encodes CASSQAWGGEGNQPQHF.

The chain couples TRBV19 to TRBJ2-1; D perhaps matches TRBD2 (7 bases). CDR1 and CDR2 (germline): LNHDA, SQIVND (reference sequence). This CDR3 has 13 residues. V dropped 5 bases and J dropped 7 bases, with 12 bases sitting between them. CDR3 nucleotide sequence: TGTGCCAGTAGTGTTAAGGGGGGGAATGAGCAGTTCTTC. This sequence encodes CASSVKGGNEQFF. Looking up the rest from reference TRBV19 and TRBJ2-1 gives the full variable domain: DGGITQSPKYLFRKEGQNVTLSCEQNLNHDAMYWYRQDPGQGLRLIYYSQIVNDFQKGDIAEGYSVSREKKESFPLTVTSAQKNPTAFYLCASSVKGGNEQFFGPGTRLTVL.

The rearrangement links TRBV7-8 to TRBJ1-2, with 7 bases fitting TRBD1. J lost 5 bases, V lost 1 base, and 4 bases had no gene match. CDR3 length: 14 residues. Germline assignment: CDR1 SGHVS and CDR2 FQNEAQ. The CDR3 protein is CASSLDQGGYGYTF. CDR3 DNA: TGTGCCAGCAGCTTAGACCAGGGGGGTTATGGCTACACCTTC. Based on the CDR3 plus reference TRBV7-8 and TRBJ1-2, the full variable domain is GAGVSQSPRYKVAKRGQDVALRCDPISGHVSLFWYQQALGQGPEFLTYFQNEAQLDKSGLPSDRFFAERPEGSVSTLKIQRTQQEDSAVYLCASSLDQGGYGYTFGSGTRLTVV.

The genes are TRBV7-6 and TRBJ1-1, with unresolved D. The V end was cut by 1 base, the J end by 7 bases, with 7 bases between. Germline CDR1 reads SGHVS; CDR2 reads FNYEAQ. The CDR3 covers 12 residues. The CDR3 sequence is CASSLGANEAFF. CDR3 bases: TGTGCCAGCAGCTTAGGGGCCAATGAAGCTTTCTTT.

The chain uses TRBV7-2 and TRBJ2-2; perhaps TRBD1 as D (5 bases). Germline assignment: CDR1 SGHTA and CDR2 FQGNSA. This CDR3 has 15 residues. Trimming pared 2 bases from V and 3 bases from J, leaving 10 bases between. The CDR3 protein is CASSLRGIDTGELFF. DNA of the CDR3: TGTGCCAGCAGCTTAAGGGGTATCGACACCGGGGAGCTGTTTTTT.

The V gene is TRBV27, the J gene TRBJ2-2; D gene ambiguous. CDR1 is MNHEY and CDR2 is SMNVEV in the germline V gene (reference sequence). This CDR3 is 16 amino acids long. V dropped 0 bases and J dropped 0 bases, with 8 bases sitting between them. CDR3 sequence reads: CASSLSGTTNTGELFF. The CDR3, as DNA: TGTGCCAGCAGTTTATCCGGCACTACGAACACCGGGGAGCTGTTTTTT.

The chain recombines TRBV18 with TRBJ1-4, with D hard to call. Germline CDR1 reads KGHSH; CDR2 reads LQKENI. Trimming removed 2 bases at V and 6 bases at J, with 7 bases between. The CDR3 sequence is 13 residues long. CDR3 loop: CASSPTVDEKLFF. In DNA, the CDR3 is TGTGCCAGCTCACCAACTGTGGATGAAAAACTGTTTTTT.

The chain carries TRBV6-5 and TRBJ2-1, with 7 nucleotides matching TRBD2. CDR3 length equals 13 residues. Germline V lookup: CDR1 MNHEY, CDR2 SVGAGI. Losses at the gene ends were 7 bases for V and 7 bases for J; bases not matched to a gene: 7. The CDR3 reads CASKPSGGNEQFF. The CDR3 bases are TGTGCCAGCAAACCCTCGGGGGGAAATGAGCAGTTCTTC.

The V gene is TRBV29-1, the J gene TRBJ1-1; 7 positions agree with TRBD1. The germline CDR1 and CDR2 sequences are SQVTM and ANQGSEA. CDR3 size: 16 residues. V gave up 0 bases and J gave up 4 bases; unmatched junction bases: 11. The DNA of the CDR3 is TGCAGCGTTGAAGACCCCATAGGGGACAGCGGCACTGAAGCTTTCTTT. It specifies CSVEDPIGDSGTEAFF.

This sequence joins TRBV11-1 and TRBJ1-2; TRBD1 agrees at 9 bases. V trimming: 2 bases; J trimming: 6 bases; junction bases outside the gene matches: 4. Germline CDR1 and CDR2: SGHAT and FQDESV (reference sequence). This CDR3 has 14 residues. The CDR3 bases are TGTGCCAGCAGCTTACTACAGGGGGCTGATGGCTACACCTTC. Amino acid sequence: CASSLLQGADGYTF.

This chain's CDR3 is CASSSDSFYGYTF. Written as DNA, the CDR3 is TGTGCCAGCAGCTCGGACAGCTTCTATGGCTACACCTTC. The chain carries TRBV5-5 and TRBJ1-2, with a possible D match to TRBD1 (6 bases). V was trimmed by 3 bases and J by 4 bases, leaving 10 bases between them. Germline V gene sequence: CDR1 SGHKS, CDR2 YYEKEE (reference sequence). The CDR3 is 13 amino acids.

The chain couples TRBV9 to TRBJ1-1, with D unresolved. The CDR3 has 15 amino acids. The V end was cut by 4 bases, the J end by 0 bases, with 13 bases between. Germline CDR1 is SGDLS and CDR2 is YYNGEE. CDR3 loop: CASSPDRPMNTEAFF. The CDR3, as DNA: TGTGCCAGCAGCCCAGATCGACCAATGAACACTGAAGCTTTCTTT.